This T cell receptor beta chain was found in a study of OX40 agonist ivuxolimab in advanced cancers. Study details: At just under 85% male, the cohort had a mean age of approximately 64 years, ranging from roughly 20 to 90.

TCRdb's copy holds only in-frame clones and misses some; the assay was immunoSEQ multiplex PCR. The sample carries approximately 59,000 clones, around 81% recorded once. This clonotype was sampled from an adult with an advanced solid tumor such as melanoma, head and neck, liver or kidney cancer. Here the sequenced sample was CD4+ or CD8+ T cells sorted from blood, taken in a trial of the OX40 agonist ivuxolimab.

The CDR3: CASSFGGNNQPQHF. The CDR3 coding sequence is TGTGCCAGCAGCTTTGGGGGGAACAATCAGCCCCAGCATTTT. This chain joins TRBV5-6 and TRBJ1-5, with D possibly matching TRBD1 (5 bases). Germline values: CDR1 SGHDT, CDR2 YYEEEE. This CDR3 is 14 amino acids long. V was cut by 2 bases and J by 3 bases, with 9 bases left in between.